This T cell receptor (beta chain) was captured in a study of T cell responses to AZD1222 COVID-19 vaccine. Data came from immunoSEQ multiplex PCR; TCRdb stores just in-frame clones and leaves some out. This table holds over 150,000 clones, approximately 90% found once. Findings and limits, study-wide: Without day 14 samples, only post-peak T cell repertoires were studied. Spike-specific TCR breadth rose after two AZD1222 doses, and depth rose as well. At baseline, seropositivity was found in only a handful of AZD1222 recipients.

About this clone itself: Antigen specificity is unknown.

The sequences come from peripheral blood, collected on day 0 of AZD1222 vaccination. The sequence came from an adult in good health.

The CDR3 reads CASSWTNSDTQYF. The CDR3 DNA reads as TGCGCCAGCAGCTGGACTAACTCAGATACGCAGTATTTT. The chain couples TRBV5-1 to TRBJ2-3; maybe TRBD2 (6 bases). The V end lost 3 bases, the J end lost 4 bases, and 9 bases lay between the germline ends. The CDR3 runs 13 residues. From germline, CDR1 is SGHRS and CDR2 YFSETQ.